The 25 T cell receptor beta chains presented below share a single source sample, sequenced in a study of control samples from healthy donors and cancer patients. Assay: immunoSEQ multiplex PCR; the TCRdb copy retains only in-frame clones and omits some. The table has some 74,000 clones, over 90% seen once. The sample taken for sequencing was blood. These receptor sequences come from a woman in her 30s in good health.

The chain combines TRBV10-1 with TRBJ2-3; weak D call: TRBD2 (5 bases). This CDR3 spans 17 amino acids. The ends were cut back, 0 bases at V and 0 bases at J, with 13 bases in the middle. Germline V gives CDR1 WNHNN, CDR2 SYGVQD (reference sequence). This CDR3 is CASSESFSGSSTDTQYF. In nucleotides, the CDR3 is TGCGCCAGCAGTGAGTCTTTTTCGGGGTCTAGCACAGATACGCAGTATTTT.

This chain joins TRBV27 and TRBJ1-2; no clear D gene. This CDR3 is built from 13 residues. Trimming took off 2 bases at V and 1 base at J, with 5 bases between the two ends. CDR1 and CDR2 from the germline V gene are MNHEY and SMNVEV (reference sequence). The CDR3 protein is CASSLRINYGYTF. The CDR3 DNA reads as TGTGCCAGCAGTTTAAGGATTAACTATGGCTACACCTTC.

The genes are TRBV11-2 and TRBJ2-2; 11 bases are shared with TRBD2. Germline CDR1 reads SGHAT; CDR2 reads FQNNGV. The CDR3 is made up of 16 amino acids. Unmatched junction bases numbered 4, after V lost 2 bases and J lost 5 bases. The CDR3 protein is CASSLLAGGNTGELFF. The CDR3 region has the DNA TGTGCCAGCAGCTTACTAGCGGGGGGTAATACCGGGGAGCTGTTTTTT. Drawing the rest from reference TRBV11-2 and TRBJ2-2, the complete variable domain is EAGVAQSPRYKIIEKRQSVAFWCNPISGHATLYWYQQILGQGPKLLIQFQNNGVVDDSQLPKDRFSAERLKGVDSTLKIQPAKLEDSAVYLCASSLLAGGNTGELFFGEGSRLTVL.

This chain uses TRBV4-1 with TRBJ1-6; D might be TRBD1 (5 bases). This CDR3 has 19 residues. Between the trimmed V and J ends, which lost 3 bases and 0 bases, there was a span of 18 bases. CDR1 is MGHRA, CDR2 YSYEKL, per germline. The CDR3 spells CASSHPTGTLSSYNSPLHF. CDR3 DNA: TGCGCCAGCAGCCACCCCACCGGGACCTTGAGCTCCTATAATTCACCCCTCCACTTT.

V and J are TRBV7-2 and TRBJ1-3, with D perhaps matching TRBD1 (5 bases). Germline CDR1 is SGHTA and CDR2 is FQGNSA. The CDR3 extends over 17 amino acids. V was clipped by 5 bases and J by 0 bases, with 17 bases between them. The CDR3 nucleotides read TGTGCCAGCAGCAAAACCGGGACGAGCGCCTCTGGAAACACCATATATTTT. It codes for CASSKTGTSASGNTIYF.

The rearrangement joins TRBV4-1 to TRBJ2-2; 7 bases agree with TRBD1. J gave up 6 bases and V 2 bases, and 12 bases lay outside the gene matches. Germline CDR1 MGHRA, CDR2 YSYEKL. The CDR3 loop spans 17 amino acids. The chain's CDR3 is CASSQTTDRAGAGELFF. DNA of the CDR3: TGCGCCAGCAGCCAAACCACCGACAGGGCCGGAGCCGGGGAGCTGTTTTTT.

The rearrangement joins TRBV5-1 to TRBJ1-4; D might be TRBD1 (5 bases). Germline V gene data show CDR1 as SGHRS and CDR2 as YFSETQ. V lost 0 bases, J lost 7 bases, and 16 bases lay in between. The CDR3 loop spans 16 amino acids. The CDR3 region has the DNA TGCGCCAGCAGCTTGGCCCCCGGGACGGGGGTTGAAAAACTGTTTTTT. Translated, it gives CASSLAPGTGVEKLFF.

The chain links TRBV5-4 to TRBJ1-3, with D possibly TRBD1 on 5 matching bases. Trimming removed 1 base at V and 4 bases at J, with 12 bases between. Germline V gives CDR1 SGHNT, CDR2 YYREEE (reference sequence). This CDR3 comprises 15 residues. The CDR3 reads CASSLRWGSGNTIYF. The CDR3 nucleotides read TGTGCCAGCAGCTTGAGGTGGGGCAGCGGAAACACCATATATTTT. The full variable domain, rest sourced from reference TRBV5-4 and TRBJ1-3, is ETGVTQSPTHLIKTRGQQVTLRCSSQSGHNTVSWYQQALGQGPQFIFQYYREEENGRGNFPPRFSGLQFPNYSSELNVNALELDDSALYLCASSLRWGSGNTIYFGEGSWLTVV.

This chain connects TRBV18 to TRBJ1-4, with D perhaps matching TRBD1 (5 bases). Looked up from germline, CDR1 is KGHSH and CDR2 is LQKENI. V was pared by 6 bases and J by 1 base, with 12 bases between. The CDR3 extends over 15 amino acids. The CDR3 loop is CASSLREGTNEKLFF. In DNA, the CDR3 is TGTGCCAGCTCGCTCAGGGAAGGAACTAATGAAAAACTGTTTTTT.

The gene calls are TRBV5-4 and TRBJ2-7, with 7 bases matching TRBD2. The junction had 8 bases not matched to a gene; V was cut back by 4 bases and J by 4 bases. The germline V gene encodes CDR1 SGHNT and CDR2 YYREEE (reference sequence). The CDR3 contains 14 residues. The CDR3 protein is CASSPEAGDYEQYF. DNA of the CDR3: TGTGCCAGCAGCCCGGAGGCGGGGGATTACGAGCAGTACTTC.

The gene calls are TRBV7-9 and TRBJ1-4; D call uncertain. The germline V gene encodes CDR1 SEHNR and CDR2 FQNEAQ (reference sequence). V was clipped by 2 bases and J by 8 bases, with 6 bases between them. This CDR3 has 12 residues. The chain's CDR3 is CASSLRQEKLFF. The CDR3 nucleotides are TGTGCCAGCAGCTTACGGCAGGAAAAACTGTTTTTT.

The chain employs TRBV14 and TRBJ1-1, with D maybe TRBD1 (6 bases). V lost 0 bases and J 5 bases, leaving 13 bases between the germline ends. The length of the CDR3 is 15 residues. From germline, CDR1 is SGHDN and CDR2 FVKESK. The CDR3 sequence is CASSQEFGGPTEAFF. The DNA of the CDR3 is TGTGCCAGCAGCCAAGAGTTTGGGGGGCCAACTGAAGCTTTCTTT. The complete variable domain, with remaining parts taken from reference TRBV14 and TRBJ1-1, reads EAGVTQFPSHSVIEKGQTVTLRCDPISGHDNLYWYRRVMGKEIKFLLHFVKESKQDESGMPNNRFLAERTGGTYSTLKVQPAELEDSGVYFCASSQEFGGPTEAFFGQGTRLTVV.

The chain recombines TRBV30 with TRBJ2-7; D might be TRBD1 (5 bases). V lost 2 bases, J lost 4 bases, and 12 bases lay in between. CDR1 GTSNPN and CDR2 SVGIG come from the germline V gene (reference sequence). CDR3 length: 13 residues. Written as DNA, the CDR3 is TGTGCCTGGAGTCACGGACAAGCATACGAGCAGTACTTC. It specifies CAWSHGQAYEQYF.

The chain uses TRBV30 and TRBJ2-2; 8 bases are a match to TRBD1. The CDR3 is 14 amino acids. Germline CDR1 and CDR2: GTSNPN and SVGIG (reference sequence). After removal of 3 bases from V and 5 bases from J, the junction contained 5 bases not matched to a gene. CDR3 sequence reads: CAWRDRAGTGELFF. DNA for the CDR3: TGTGCCTGGAGGGACAGGGCCGGGACCGGGGAGCTGTTTTTT.

The chain carries TRBV5-1 and TRBJ1-1; no definite D call. The CDR3 length is 13 residues. V dropped 4 bases and J dropped 4 bases, with 11 bases sitting between them. The germline CDR1 and CDR2 sequences are SGHRS and YFSETQ. The CDR3 sequence: CASSPPQSTEAFF. CDR3 nucleotides: TGCGCCAGCAGCCCACCTCAGTCCACTGAAGCTTTCTTT.

This clone was observed a single time. V and J are TRBV27 and TRBJ2-1; 9 bases agree with TRBD1. With 4 bases clipped from V and 9 bases from J, the junction kept 10 bases outside the gene matches. The V gene's germline CDR1 is MNHEY and CDR2 SMNVEV (reference sequence). The CDR3 runs to 15 residues. CDR3 nucleotide sequence: TGTGCCAGCAGTTCCTGGGACAGGGCATCATCTGAGCAGTTCTTC. It specifies CASSSWDRASSEQFF.

The gene calls are TRBV30 and TRBJ1-5; TRBD1 is a possible D gene (5 bases). Looked up from germline, CDR1 is GTSNPN and CDR2 is SVGIG (reference sequence). Between the trimmed V and J ends, which lost 8 bases and 6 bases, there was a span of 17 bases. This CDR3 is 13 amino acids long. CDR3 DNA: TGTGCCCAGTCGGGGGGGGACGCTCAGCCCCAGCATTTT. It specifies CAQSGGDAQPQHF. The full variable domain, in which reference TRBV30 and TRBJ1-5 provide the parts outside the CDR3, is SQTIHQWPATLVQPVGSPLSLECTVEGTSNPNLYWYRQAAGRGLQLLFYSVGIGQISSEVPQNLSASRPQDRQFILSSKKLLLSDSGFYLCAQSGGDAQPQHFGDGTRLSIL.

There are a few counts of this clone. The rearrangement uses TRBV4-1 and TRBJ2-6; D is possibly TRBD1 (6 bases). The CDR3 is 16 amino acids. Germline values: CDR1 MGHRA, CDR2 YSYEKL. Trimming pared 0 bases from V and 2 bases from J, leaving 8 bases between. The CDR3 sequence: CASSQDWGPGANVLTF. CDR3 bases: TGCGCCAGCAGCCAAGATTGGGGGCCTGGGGCCAACGTCCTGACTTTC.

The chain uses TRBV7-8 and TRBJ1-4, with 10 bases identical to TRBD1. Trimming at V came to 1 base and at J to 5 bases, leaving 7 bases not matched to a gene. This CDR3 comprises 17 residues. Germline lookup yields CDR1 SGHVS and CDR2 FQNEAQ. CDR3 sequence reads: CASSLGRQGAINEKLFF. CDR3 bases: TGTGCCAGCAGCTTAGGGAGACAGGGGGCAATCAATGAAAAACTGTTTTTT.

V is TRBV3-1 (or the pseudogene TRBV3-2) and J is TRBJ2-7; 8 bases fit TRBD2. This CDR3 spans 15 amino acids. Trimming removed 2 bases from V and 5 bases from J; junction bases left unmatched: 8. CDR1 is LGHDT and CDR2 is YNNKEL in the germline V gene (reference sequence). The chain's CDR3 is CASSQPGLDVHEQYF. For the CDR3, the DNA is TGTGCCAGCAGCCAACCGGGACTAGATGTCCACGAGCAGTACTTC.

V is TRBV4-2 and J is TRBJ2-1; D is perhaps TRBD2 (6 bases). Germline lookup yields CDR1 LGHNA and CDR2 YNFKEQ. This CDR3 is 17 amino acids long. Trimming stripped 5 bases from V and 5 bases from J, with 22 bases between. The CDR3 DNA is TGTGCCAGCAGCGACGCCCCGGCGGGGCCTCGGGACAATGAGCAGTTCTTC. Its protein is CASSDAPAGPRDNEQFF.

J is TRBJ1-1 and V is TRBV7-3; D gene ambiguous. The germline V and J ends were trimmed by 5 bases and 0 bases, with 16 bases remaining between them. Looked up from germline, CDR1 is SGHTA and CDR2 is FQGTGA. The CDR3 extends over 16 amino acids. The CDR3: CASSPKRLAVNTEAFF. CDR3 nucleotides: TGTGCCAGCAGCCCGAAGAGGTTGGCGGTGAACACTGAAGCTTTCTTT.

This chain links TRBV7-3 with TRBJ1-1; D unclear. The CDR3 contains 15 residues. Trimming stripped 0 bases from V and 3 bases from J, with 11 bases between. Germline CDR1 and CDR2: SGHTA and FQGTGA. The CDR3 coding sequence is TGTGCCAGCAGCTTAACCTCAGGACGTGACACTGAAGCTTTCTTT. Its protein product is CASSLTSGRDTEAFF.

The rearrangement links TRBV6-6 to TRBJ1-5, with D hard to call. The germline V and J ends were trimmed by 6 bases and 2 bases, with 14 bases remaining between them. The CDR3 spans 15 residues. The germline V gene encodes CDR1 MNHNY and CDR2 SVGAGI (reference sequence). CDR3 sequence reads: CASSPGKTGNQPQHF. The CDR3 DNA follows: TGTGCCAGCAGCCCGGGGAAAACCGGCAATCAGCCCCAGCATTTT.

The CDR3 bases are TGCGCCAGCAGCCAACGGGATGGCTATGGCTACACCTTC. Amino acids: CASSQRDGYGYTF. The chain has TRBV4-1 and TRBJ1-2; D not resolved. There are 13 residues in the CDR3. V was cut by 2 bases and J by 4 bases, with 8 bases left in between. Germline lookup yields CDR1 MGHRA and CDR2 YSYEKL.